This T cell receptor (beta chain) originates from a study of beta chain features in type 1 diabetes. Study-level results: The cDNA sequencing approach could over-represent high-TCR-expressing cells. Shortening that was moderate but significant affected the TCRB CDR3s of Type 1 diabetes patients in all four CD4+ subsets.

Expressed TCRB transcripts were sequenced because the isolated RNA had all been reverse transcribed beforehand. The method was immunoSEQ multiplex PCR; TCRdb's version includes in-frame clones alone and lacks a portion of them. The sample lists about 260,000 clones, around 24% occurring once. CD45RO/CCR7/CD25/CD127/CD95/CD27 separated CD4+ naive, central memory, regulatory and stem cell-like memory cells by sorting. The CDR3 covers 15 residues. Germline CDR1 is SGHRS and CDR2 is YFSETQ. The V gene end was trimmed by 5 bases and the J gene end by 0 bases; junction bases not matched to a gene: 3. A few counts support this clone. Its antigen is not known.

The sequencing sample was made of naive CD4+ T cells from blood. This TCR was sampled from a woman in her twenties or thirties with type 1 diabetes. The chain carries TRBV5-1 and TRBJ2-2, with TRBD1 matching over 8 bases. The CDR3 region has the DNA TGCGCCAGCAGACAGGGGGACCCGAACACCGGGGAGCTGTTTTTT. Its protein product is CASRQGDPNTGELFF.